This T cell receptor beta chain originates from a study of human T cells and chemical hapten exposure. Noted time point: pre-sensitization, week 0. Treatment in this sample: therapeutic diphenylcyclopropenone sensitization with weekly scalp DPC. TCRdb reprocessed the RACE reads via MiXCR and lists one record per CDR3 protein. The repertoire holds more than 150,000 distinct CDR3 sequences, with more than 25% as singletons. The V end was cut by 2 bases, the J end by 5 bases, with 13 bases between. This CDR3 comprises 15 residues. CDR1 SGHRS and CDR2 YFSETQ come from the germline V gene. Source: whole blood, taken in connection with sensitization to the hapten diphenylcyclopropenone (DPC). This clonotype was sampled from a woman aged 25 to 39 with alopecia areata. Some clones in this sample may be carry-over from other donors' samples. This chain connects TRBV5-1 to TRBJ2-2; D is uncertain. Here the CDR3 reads CASSFGSLNTGELFF. Written as DNA, the CDR3 is TGCGCCAGCAGCTTCGGTAGCTTGAATACCGGGGAGCTGTTTTTT.